Given below is one T cell receptor (beta chain) in context. Participant-given clinical history determined each cohort assignment. The data are from a study of blood T cell repertoires in COVID-19. Background on the study: The cDNA or gDNA used as material had been derived from T cells, B-cell-depleted T cells, or PBMCs.

The method was immunoSEQ multiplex PCR; TCRdb's version includes in-frame clones alone and lacks a portion of them. The table has about 280,000 clones, roughly 85% seen once; the top ten hold 2% to 3%. This clonotype was obtained from a woman aged 45-65 years who had recovered from COVID-19. Sequences were obtained from PBMCs or T cells enriched from blood (not recorded which).

CDR3 sequence (DNA): TGTGCCAGTAGTATATTACTAGCGGGAAGCTACAATGAGCAGTTCTTC. This gives the protein CASSILLAGSYNEQFF. V and J are TRBV19 and TRBJ2-1; TRBD2 agrees at 10 bases. CDR3 length: 16 amino acids. CDR1 is LNHDA and CDR2 is SQIVND in the germline V gene (reference sequence). V trimming: 2 bases; J trimming: 3 bases; junction bases outside the gene matches: 4.